This T cell receptor beta chain was observed in a study of T cells in narcolepsy. Whole-study results and caveats: Healthy controls reportedly lacked the autoreactive clonotypes serially found in patients' blood.

Remarks on this clone: The antigen is undetermined.

CDR1 and CDR2 (germline): PRHDT, FYEKMQ (reference sequence). The CDR3 covers 15 residues. The junction had 9 bases not matched to a gene; V was cut back by 2 bases and J by 9 bases. Assay used: immunoSEQ multiplex PCR; TCRdb lists only in-frame clones, some missing. The data hold 13,000 or so clones, with about 89% observed a single time. The chain combines TRBV13 with TRBJ2-7; 11 positions agree with TRBD2. The sequencing input was CD45RA- memory CD4+ T cells from PBMCs. The clonotype was recovered from a human donor with narcolepsy. CDR3 sequence: CASSLLLLAGEVQYF. The DNA of the CDR3 is TGTGCCAGCAGCTTACTTTTACTAGCGGGAGAGGTGCAGTACTTC.